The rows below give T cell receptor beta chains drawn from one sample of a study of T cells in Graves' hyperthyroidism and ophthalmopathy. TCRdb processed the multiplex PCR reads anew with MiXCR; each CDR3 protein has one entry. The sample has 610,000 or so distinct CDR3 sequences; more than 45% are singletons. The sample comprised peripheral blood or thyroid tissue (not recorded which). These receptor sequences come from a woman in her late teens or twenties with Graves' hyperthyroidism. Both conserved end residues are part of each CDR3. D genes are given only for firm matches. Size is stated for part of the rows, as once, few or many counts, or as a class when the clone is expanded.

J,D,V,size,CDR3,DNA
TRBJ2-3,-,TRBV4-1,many,CASSQDRSGPSTDTQYF,TGCGCCAGCAGCCAAGATAGGAGCGGTCCTAGCACAGATACGCAGTATTTT
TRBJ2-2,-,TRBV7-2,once,CTSSQGGGATGELFF,TGTACCAGCAGCCAAGGAGGAGGGGCCACCGGGGAGCTGTTTTTT
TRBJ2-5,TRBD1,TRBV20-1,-,CSARGDRGKIETQYF,TGCAGTGCTAGAGGCGACAGGGGGAAGATCGAGACCCAGTACTTC
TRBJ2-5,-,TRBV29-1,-,CSLGAETQYF,TGCAGCTTGGGAGCAGAGACCCAGTACTTC
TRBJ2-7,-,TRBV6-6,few,CASSSGVRGGPSEQYF,TGTGCCAGCAGTTCGGGGGTGAGGGGGGGCCCGTCCGAGCAGTACTTC
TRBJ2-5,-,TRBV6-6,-,CASSYSIDRQETQYF,TGTGCCAGCAGTTACTCGATCGACAGGCAAGAAACCCAGTACTTC
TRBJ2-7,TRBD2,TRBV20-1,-,CSARGLAASYEQYF,TGCAGTGCCCGAGGGCTAGCGGCCTCCTACGAGCAGTACTTC
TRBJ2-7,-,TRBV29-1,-,CSVRAGGPYEQYF,TGCAGCGTTAGGGCAGGGGGGCCCTACGAGCAGTACTTC
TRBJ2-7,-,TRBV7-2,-,CASRGLATDSYEQYF,TGTGCCAGCAGAGGGCTAGCGACTGATTCCTACGAGCAGTACTTC
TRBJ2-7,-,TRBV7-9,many,CASSFEYYEQYF,TGTGCCAGCAGCTTTGAGTATTACGAGCAGTACTTC
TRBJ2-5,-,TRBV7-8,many,CASSLQVRETQYF,TGTGCCAGCAGCTTACAAGTCCGGGAGACCCAGTACTTC